The clone carrying this T cell receptor beta chain was observed many times. Its target is not known. Unique molecular identifiers were used to barcode this TCRbeta library. TCRdb used MiXCR to reprocess the PCR reads, holding one entry per CDR3 protein. The table shows 400,000 to 550,000 distinct CDR3 sequences, with roughly a tenth occurring only once. Per the germline V gene, CDR1 is KGHSH and CDR2 is LQKENI. Trimming stripped 5 bases from V and 4 bases from J, with 22 bases between. The CDR3 runs to 17 residues. The record originates from a study of T-cell reconstitution after alpha-beta-depleted transplantation in children. Whole-study results and caveats: Several hundred graft clones that had expanded were reportedly the source of alpha-beta T cells about two months after transplant. From surviving recipient T cells and thymic progenitors came the high day-60 TCRbeta diversity observed in some patients. T-cell counts and diversity were attributed mostly to newly produced T cells one year after transplant.

The input for sequencing was PBMCs, taken before TCRalphabeta/CD19-depleted stem cell transplant. The receptor was derived from a child aged 2-15 years with inherited bone marrow failure, due to receive a stem cell transplant. The V and J genes are TRBV18 and TRBJ2-3; D is unclear. The CDR3 here is CASSENKGEVHADTQYF. The DNA of the CDR3 is TGTGCCAGCTCAGAAAACAAGGGCGAGGTCCACGCAGATACGCAGTATTTT.